These 8 T cell receptor beta chains were sequenced from one sample in a study of blood T cell repertoires in COVID-19. Using immunoSEQ multiplex PCR, the repertoire was profiled, and TCRdb retains in-frame clones only, with some absent. This sample has around 280,000 clones, with around 86% found just once. The sequenced sample was peripheral blood. The receptors stem from a woman aged 30 to 39 who had recovered from COVID-19.

DNA of the CDR3: TGCGCCAGCAGCCAAGTGGCGGGGGACTCCTACGAGCAGTACTTC. Translating it yields CASSQVAGDSYEQYF. The chain uses TRBV4-1 and TRBJ2-7; 7 bases align to TRBD2. Germline CDR1 reads MGHRA; CDR2 reads YSYEKL. The junction had 3 bases not matched to a gene; V was cut back by 1 base and J by 0 bases. The CDR3 extends over 15 amino acids.

The J gene is TRBJ1-4, the V gene TRBV4-3; D not resolved. The CDR3 spans 17 residues. Germline loops: CDR1 LGHNA, CDR2 YSLEER. V was cut by 0 bases and J by 3 bases, with 14 bases left in between. DNA for the CDR3: TGCGCCAGCAGCCAAGAAGCTATAGCGAGGTCTAATGAAAAACTGTTTTTT. Its translation is CASSQEAIARSNEKLFF.

Here the CDR3 DNA reads TGTGCCAGCAGCTACAGGGCCCAATATGGCTACACCTTC. Residues: CASSYRAQYGYTF. The chain links TRBV5-6 to TRBJ1-2; possible D gene TRBD1, 6 bases. CDR3 size: 13 residues. V dropped 3 bases and J dropped 5 bases, with 11 bases sitting between them. CDR1 is SGHDT and CDR2 is YYEEEE in the germline V gene.

The chain has TRBV25-1 and TRBJ1-2; 9 nucleotides line up with TRBD1. The CDR3 loop spans 14 amino acids. Germline CDR1 reads MGHDK; CDR2 reads SYGVNS. The V and J ends lost 3 bases and 6 bases, in that order; junction bases with no gene match: 5. DNA of the CDR3: TGTGCCAGCAGTGAGCCCGGGACAGGGAATGGCTACACCTTC. The encoded protein is CASSEPGTGNGYTF.

This chain joins TRBV5-1 and TRBJ2-7; 7 nucleotides align to TRBD1. V was pared by 3 bases and J by 5 bases, with 5 bases of the junction left unmatched. The CDR3 loop spans 13 amino acids. The germline V gene encodes CDR1 SGHRS and CDR2 YFSETQ. The CDR3 spells CASSSTGDHEQYF. For the CDR3, the DNA is TGCGCCAGCAGCTCAACAGGGGACCACGAGCAGTACTTC.

This clone was detected many times. The rearrangement joins TRBV6-1 to TRBJ1-2; 8 bases fit TRBD1. V lost 2 bases to trimming and J lost 4 bases; unmatched junction nucleotides: 9. The CDR3 totals 16 residues. Looked up from germline, CDR1 is MNHNS and CDR2 is SASEGT. CDR3 residues: CASSESFPGGRYGYTF. The CDR3 nucleotides read TGTGCCAGCAGTGAATCATTTCCAGGGGGCCGCTATGGCTACACCTTC.

The chain has TRBV10-2 and TRBJ1-1; 7 positions agree with TRBD1. The germline CDR1 and CDR2 sequences are WSHSY and SAAADI. The V and J ends lost 0 bases and 3 bases, in that order; junction bases with no gene match: 7. CDR3 size: 16 residues. As DNA, the CDR3 is TGCGCCAGCAGTGAGTCTCGAGGGGGCGCCGACACTGAAGCTTTCTTT. The encoded protein is CASSESRGGADTEAFF.

V and J are TRBV4-2 and TRBJ2-5; 16 positions match TRBD2. The CDR3 consists of 17 residues. Losses at the gene ends were 0 bases for V and 3 bases for J; bases not matched to a gene: 1. The germline CDR1 and CDR2 sequences are LGHNA and YNFKEQ. The CDR3 DNA follows: TGTGCCAGCAGCCAAGACGGGACTAGCGGGAGGGAAGAGACCCAGTACTTC. As protein: CASSQDGTSGREETQYF.